These T cell receptor beta chains were read from a single sample in a study of shared clonotypes between healthy human individuals. Assay: immunoSEQ multiplex PCR; the TCRdb copy retains only in-frame clones and omits some. The table has 2 million to 2.5 million clones, roughly 95% seen once. The sequenced sample consisted of naive CD8+ T cells sorted from blood. These receptors came from a man aged 18 to 35 in good health. Both conserved end residues are part of each CDR3. D genes are given only for firm matches. Size tells how often a clone was seen (once, few, many) or the class of an expanded clone, and some rows leave it out.

TRBV9	.	.	TRBJ2-5	CASSVAGLQETQYF	TGTGCCAGCAGCGTAGCGGGGCTACAAGAGACCCAGTACTTC
TRBV29-1	TRBD2	once	TRBJ2-7	CSAATSGISSYEQYF	TGCAGCGCGGCGACTAGCGGGATTAGTTCCTACGAGCAGTACTTC
TRBV10-1	TRBD1	.	TRBJ2-2	CASSVPPTGVLNVAGELFF	TGCGCCAGCAGTGTCCCCCCGACAGGGGTCTTAAACGTCGCCGGGGAGCTGTTTTTT
TRBV7-9	TRBD2	once	TRBJ2-5	CASRGDQETQYF	TGTGCCAGCCGGGGGGACCAAGAGACCCAGTACTTC
TRBV5-1	.	.	TRBJ1-2	CASSLDTGWDGYTF	TGCGCCAGCAGCTTGGATACGGGGTGGGATGGCTACACCTTC
TRBV7-8	.	.	TRBJ1-1	CASSLTVVNTEAFF	TGTGCCAGCAGCCTGACAGTCGTGAACACTGAAGCTTTCTTT
TRBV4-3	TRBD2	.	TRBJ2-5	CASSQEPSGSHETQYF	TGCGCCAGCAGCCAAGAGCCCAGCGGGAGCCACGAGACCCAGTACTTC
TRBV19	.	.	TRBJ2-7	CASSVELGGPYEQYF	TGTGCCAGTAGTGTCGAGCTGGGTGGGCCCTACGAGCAGTACTTC
TRBV7-9	.	.	TRBJ1-2	CASSLEGLVLTF	TGTGCCAGCAGCTTAGAAGGCCTGGTGCTCACCTTC
TRBV5-4	TRBD2	.	TRBJ2-7	CASSLTSGSSYEQYF	TGTGCCAGCAGCTTGACTAGCGGCAGTTCCTACGAGCAGTACTTC
TRBV4-1	.	.	TRBJ2-7	CASSQEQYGGSYEQYF	TGCGCCAGCAGCCAAGAGCAGTACGGGGGATCCTACGAGCAGTACTTC
TRBV19	.	once	TRBJ1-2	CASCKGEAHGYTF	TGTGCCAGTTGCAAGGGGGAGGCCCATGGCTACACCTTC
TRBV18	TRBD2	.	TRBJ2-7	CASSGLADTYEQYF	TGTGCCAGCTCAGGACTAGCGGACACCTACGAGCAGTACTTC
TRBV19	.	few	TRBJ2-2	CASSIRGATGELFF	TGTGCCAGTAGTATAAGGGGTGCCACCGGGGAGCTGTTTTTT
TRBV6-5	.	.	TRBJ2-7	CASSYSNYEQYF	TGTGCCAGCAGTTACTCGAATTACGAGCAGTACTTC
TRBV27	.	.	TRBJ2-7	CASSLSVGGYEQYF	TGTGCCAGCAGTTTATCGGTAGGGGGCTACGAGCAGTACTTC
TRBV18	.	.	TRBJ1-1	CASSQGPEAFF	TGTGCCAGCTCACAAGGTCCTGAAGCTTTCTTT
TRBV6-6	TRBD2	.	TRBJ2-7	CASSYKLAGAEEGQYF	TGTGCCAGCAGTTACAAACTAGCGGGGGCCGAGGAGGGGCAGTACTTC
TRBV27	.	.	TRBJ1-1	CASSFAGDTEAFF	TGTGCCAGCAGTTTCGCCGGGGACACTGAAGCTTTCTTT
TRBV9	.	.	TRBJ2-2	CASSVDLAQELFF	TGTGCCAGCAGCGTAGATTTGGCCCAGGAGCTGTTTTTT
TRBV6-5	.	.	TRBJ2-7	CASSYSTGALSYEQYF	TGTGCCAGCAGTTACTCGACGGGAGCCCTCTCCTACGAGCAGTACTTC
TRBV7-9	TRBD1	once	TRBJ1-6	CASSLGQGHSPLHF	TGTGCCAGCAGCTTAGGACAGGGGCATTCACCCCTCCACTTT
TRBV7-9	.	.	TRBJ1-1	CASSLSYGPNTEAFF	TGTGCCAGCAGCCTGTCCTACGGGCCGAACACTGAAGCTTTCTTT
TRBV11-2	.	.	TRBJ2-7	CASSSHREGGYEQYF	TGTGCCAGCAGCTCCCACAGGGAGGGGGGTTACGAGCAGTACTTC
TRBV9	TRBD2	.	TRBJ2-2	CASSVRPSGLAGVKDTGELFF	TGTGCCAGCAGCGTACGGCCTTCGGGACTAGCGGGAGTGAAGGACACCGGGGAGCTGTTTTTT
TRBV25-1	.	.	TRBJ1-1	CASSAWADTEAFF	TGTGCCAGCAGTGCATGGGCGGACACTGAAGCTTTCTTT
TRBV6-5	.	.	TRBJ2-7	CASSNFPAYEQYF	TGTGCCAGCAGTAACTTCCCCGCCTACGAGCAGTACTTC
TRBV27	.	.	TRBJ2-7	CASSPRGWRLRYEQYF	TGTGCCAGCAGCCCAAGGGGGTGGAGACTTAGGTACGAGCAGTACTTC
TRBV6-5	.	.	TRBJ1-5	CASSYSWSVEPQHF	TGTGCCAGCAGTTACTCGTGGAGTGTTGAGCCCCAGCATTTT
TRBV19	TRBD2	.	TRBJ2-1	CASNSGGVEQFF	TGTGCCAGTAACAGCGGGGGGGTTGAGCAGTTCTTC
TRBV6-5	TRBD1	.	TRBJ1-2	CASGDRANYGYTF	TGTGCCAGCGGCGACAGGGCTAACTATGGCTACACCTTC
TRBV29-1	TRBD1	.	TRBJ2-1	CSVKTGVDEQFF	TGCAGCGTTAAAACAGGGGTGGACGAGCAGTTCTTC
TRBV30	.	.	TRBJ2-7	CAWGTLNEQYF	TGTGCCTGGGGAACCTTAAACGAGCAGTACTTC
TRBV7-9	TRBD2	.	TRBJ2-5	CASSLGLAGLETQYF	TGTGCCAGCAGCTTAGGACTAGCGGGGCTAGAGACCCAGTACTTC
TRBV29-1	.	.	TRBJ2-1	CSAEGQGTYNEQFF	TGCAGCGCCGAGGGCCAGGGGACCTACAATGAGCAGTTCTTC
TRBV4-1	.	.	TRBJ2-2	CASSPLDTGELFF	TGCGCCAGCAGCCCTCTGGACACCGGGGAGCTGTTTTTT
TRBV4-1	.	.	TRBJ2-5	CASSWTAQETQYF	TGCGCCAGCAGTTGGACAGCTCAAGAGACCCAGTACTTC
TRBV19	.	.	TRBJ2-7	CASSPGWFYEQYF	TGTGCCAGTAGTCCCGGGTGGTTCTACGAGCAGTACTTC
TRBV9	.	.	TRBJ2-1	CASSVAYGNEQFF	TGTGCCAGCAGCGTAGCATACGGGAATGAGCAGTTCTTC
TRBV9	TRBD2	.	TRBJ2-2	CASSVSGGVNTGELFF	TGTGCCAGCAGCGTAAGCGGGGGGGTAAACACCGGGGAGCTGTTTTTT
TRBV5-1	TRBD2	.	TRBJ2-3	CASSFPTSGGAPFSTDTQYF	TGCGCCAGCAGCTTTCCGACTAGCGGGGGGGCCCCGTTCAGCACAGATACGCAGTATTTT
TRBV4-1	.	.	TRBJ2-2	CASSQFLGTGELFF	TGCGCCAGCAGCCAATTCCTAGGCACCGGGGAGCTGTTTTTT